A single sample is the source of the 2 T cell receptor beta chains below, sequenced in a study of cytomegalovirus exposure and HLA in healthy donors. 13 Jbeta primers and 60 Vbeta primers were used for the PCR. Method: immunoSEQ multiplex PCR; TCRdb's copy keeps in-frame clones and lacks some. The sample lists around 60,000 clones, roughly 73% seen once, with approximately 20% in the top ten. The sequenced material came from PBMCs. The receptor set was obtained from a woman aged 40 to 55 in good health and CMV-seropositive.

This clone appeared once. Because it lacks the conserved phenylalanine or tryptophan at the end, this CDR3 is likely a read error. The V call is TRBV7-9, the J call TRBJ1-2; TRBD1 might be the D (5 bases). In germline, CDR1 is SEHNR, CDR2 FQNEAQ (reference sequence). V was clipped by 5 bases and J by 5 bases, with 12 bases between them. The CDR3 runs to 13 residues. CDR3: CASSPPGGYGYTI. CDR3 nucleotide sequence: TGTGCCAGCAGCCCTCCTGGGGGGTATGGCTACACCATC.

V is TRBV21-1 and J is TRBJ1-3. TRBV21-1 has pseudogene status. The CDR3 covers 16 residues. This CDR3 reads CASSKDGKRKGNTIYF. For the CDR3, the DNA is TGTGCCAGCAGCAAAGACGGGAAAAGGAAAGGAAACACCATATATTTT.